This passage covers 19 T cell receptor beta chains from one sample sequenced in a study of cytomegalovirus exposure and HLA in healthy donors. Amplification used 60 Vbeta primers and 13 Jbeta primers. Using immunoSEQ multiplex PCR, the repertoire was profiled, and TCRdb retains in-frame clones only, with some absent. Here the sample table reports 87,000 or so clones. What was sequenced was PBMCs. These receptors were obtained from a man over 45 in good health and CMV-seropositive.

The rearrangement uses TRBV11-2 and TRBJ2-2; the match to TRBD2 covers 13 bases. The V segment lost 4 bases and the J segment 8 bases; nucleotides outside the gene matches: 4. From germline, CDR1 is SGHAT and CDR2 FQNNGV. The CDR3 has 15 amino acids. CDR3 in amino acids: CASSWTSGSSGELFF. CDR3 DNA: TGTGCCAGCAGCTGGACTAGCGGGAGCTCGGGGGAGCTGTTTTTT. Supplemented by reference TRBV11-2 and TRBJ2-2, the full variable domain reads EAGVAQSPRYKIIEKRQSVAFWCNPISGHATLYWYQQILGQGPKLLIQFQNNGVVDDSQLPKDRFSAERLKGVDSTLKIQPAKLEDSAVYLCASSWTSGSSGELFFGEGSRLTVL.

The gene calls are TRBV5-1 and TRBJ2-6, with 7 positions matching TRBD1. Germline CDR1 and CDR2: SGHRS and YFSETQ. V was clipped by 2 bases and J by 4 bases; unmatched bases: 12. The CDR3 loop spans 18 amino acids. CDR3 sequence (DNA): TGCGCCAGCAGCTTCGGCACAGGGGACGGCTCCGGGGCCAACGTCCTGACTTTC. It specifies CASSFGTGDGSGANVLTF.

The chain joins TRBV30 to TRBJ2-7; D perhaps matches TRBD2 (5 bases). The length of the CDR3 is 15 residues. Deletions cut 0 bases from V and 0 bases from J, with 12 bases between. Germline CDR1 reads GTSNPN; CDR2 reads SVGIG (reference sequence). Here the CDR3 DNA reads TGTGCCTGGAGTGTGAAGCGGATAAGCTCCTACGAGCAGTACTTC. Translating gives CAWSVKRISSYEQYF.

The chain has TRBV28 and TRBJ1-1; no reliable D call. The CDR3 is 11 residues long. Per germline, CDR1 MDHEN and CDR2 SYDVKM. V was shortened by 2 bases and J by 11 bases, with 9 bases between the two germline ends. The DNA for the CDR3 is TGTGCCAGCAGTTTAGGCCGCGGGGCTTTCTTT. Translated: CASSLGRGAFF.

The rearrangement links TRBV29-1 to TRBJ1-1; no clear D. Germline V gene lookup returns CDR1 SQVTM and CDR2 ANQGSEA. The length of the CDR3 is 12 residues. The V end lost 6 bases, the J end lost 1 base, and 9 bases lay between the germline ends. Here the CDR3 reads CSVSNGNTEAFF. The CDR3 DNA reads as TGCAGCGTAAGTAACGGGAACACTGAAGCTTTCTTT.

The rearrangement links TRBV6-6 to TRBJ2-2, with TRBD1 matching over 7 bases. Per the germline V gene, CDR1 is MNHNY and CDR2 is SVGAGI (reference sequence). The CDR3 runs to 14 residues. The V gene end was trimmed by 8 bases and the J gene end by 3 bases; junction bases not matched to a gene: 6. The CDR3 nucleotides are TGTGCCAGCGAACAGGGGTCTTACACCGGGGAGCTGTTTTTT. It translates to CASEQGSYTGELFF.

J is TRBJ2-7 and V is TRBV7-2; weak D call: TRBD2 (5 bases). CDR3 length equals 14 residues. The germline V and J ends were trimmed by 2 bases and 6 bases, with 14 bases remaining between them. Germline CDR1 reads SGHTA; CDR2 reads FQGNSA. The DNA for the CDR3 is TGTGCCAGCAGCTTAAGAGGGAGTACGGGCGAGCAGTACGTC. This sequence encodes CASSLRGSTGEQYV.

V gene TRBV30 combines with J gene TRBJ1-1; D unresolved. There are 11 residues in the CDR3. The V end lost 2 bases, the J end lost 7 bases, and 8 bases lay between the germline ends. Germline V gene lookup returns CDR1 GTSNPN and CDR2 SVGIG (reference sequence). CDR3 protein: CAWSKFSEAFF. Written as DNA, the CDR3 is TGTGCCTGGAGTAAATTTAGTGAAGCTTTCTTT.

The V gene is TRBV28, the J gene TRBJ1-4; TRBD1 agrees at 7 bases. Germline trimming cut 4 bases from V and 7 bases from J; bases unmatched to any gene: 6. Looked up from germline, CDR1 is MDHEN and CDR2 is SYDVKM. This CDR3 spans 14 amino acids. CDR3 region: CASSSGTVREKLFF. The CDR3 region has the DNA TGTGCCAGCAGTTCCGGGACAGTTCGTGAAAAACTGTTTTTT.

The chain carries TRBV5-1 and TRBJ1-5, with TRBD1 matching over 9 bases. In germline, CDR1 is SGHRS, CDR2 YFSETQ. The CDR3 consists of 15 residues. J lost 3 bases, V lost 9 bases, and 10 bases had no gene match. The CDR3 protein is CATRPGTGTNQPQHF. The CDR3 coding sequence is TGCGCCACCCGGCCCGGGACAGGGACCAATCAGCCCCAGCATTTT.

This rearrangement joins TRBV7-8 to TRBJ2-3; possible D gene TRBD1, 6 bases. The CDR3 length is 13 residues. CDR1 and CDR2 from the germline V gene are SGHVS and FQNEAQ. The V end lost 5 bases, the J end lost 4 bases, and 10 bases lay between the germline ends. The CDR3 DNA is TGTGCCAGCAGCCGCGGACAGTCAGATACGCAGTATTTT. This encodes CASSRGQSDTQYF.

This chain uses TRBV30 with TRBJ1-2, with 7 bases matching TRBD1. The CDR3 length is 14 residues. Germline V gives CDR1 GTSNPN, CDR2 SVGIG (reference sequence). J gave up 2 bases and V 2 bases, and 5 bases lay outside the gene matches. The CDR3, as DNA: TGTGCCTGGAGTAGAAACAGGGGCAACTATGGCTACACCTTC. It translates to CAWSRNRGNYGYTF.

This sequence joins TRBV27 and TRBJ1-2; the D gene is possibly TRBD1 (6 bases). The CDR3 loop spans 13 amino acids. V gave up 3 bases and J gave up 4 bases, with 9 bases separating them. Germline CDR1 and CDR2: MNHEY and SMNVEV (reference sequence). CDR3: CASSFEQGYGYTF. As DNA, the CDR3 is TGTGCCAGCAGTTTCGAACAGGGCTATGGCTACACCTTC.

The chain is built from TRBV4-1 and TRBJ1-4; D remains unclear. The CDR3 runs 14 residues. Germline lookup yields CDR1 MGHRA and CDR2 YSYEKL. Trimming took 8 bases from V and 4 from J, leaving 14 bases between them. The CDR3 DNA follows: TGCGCCAGCGCGAAGGAACGGGGTAATGAAAAACTGTTTTTT. Amino acids: CASAKERGNEKLFF.

The V call is TRBV5-4, the J call TRBJ2-3, with 9 nucleotides matching TRBD2. The CDR3 length is 16 residues. With 1 base clipped from V and 4 bases from J, the junction kept 7 bases outside the gene matches. Per the germline V gene, CDR1 is SGHNT and CDR2 is YYREEE (reference sequence). DNA for the CDR3: TGTGCCAGCAGCTTGAAGGCTAGCGGGACCGCAGATACGCAGTATTTT. Encoded protein: CASSLKASGTADTQYF. The full variable domain, rest sourced from reference TRBV5-4 and TRBJ2-3, is ETGVTQSPTHLIKTRGQQVTLRCSSQSGHNTVSWYQQALGQGPQFIFQYYREEENGRGNFPPRFSGLQFPNYSSELNVNALELDDSALYLCASSLKASGTADTQYFGPGTRLTVL.

The chain recombines TRBV5-4 with TRBJ2-3; D is perhaps TRBD1 (6 bases). The germline gives CDR1 SGHNT, CDR2 YYREEE (reference sequence). There are 14 residues in the CDR3. With 3 bases removed from V and 0 bases from J, the gap between germline ends came to 8 bases. The DNA of the CDR3 is TGTGCCAGCAGCTGGGACACTAGCACAGATACGCAGTATTTT. This gives the protein CASSWDTSTDTQYF. Filled out from reference TRBV5-4 and TRBJ2-3, the complete variable domain reads ETGVTQSPTHLIKTRGQQVTLRCSSQSGHNTVSWYQQALGQGPQFIFQYYREEENGRGNFPPRFSGLQFPNYSSELNVNALELDDSALYLCASSWDTSTDTQYFGPGTRLTVL.

This chain joins TRBV30 and TRBJ2-1; D might be TRBD2 (6 bases). The CDR3 is 14 residues long. V lost 0 bases and J lost 2, with 8 bases in between. Germline CDR1 reads GTSNPN; CDR2 reads SVGIG (reference sequence). The CDR3 DNA is TGTGCCTGGAGTGTCGGGGGTACCTACAATGAGCAGTTCTTC. It specifies CAWSVGGTYNEQFF.

The chain is built from TRBV7-9 and TRBJ2-7; 9 bases agree with TRBD2. The V and J ends lost 1 base and 6 bases, in that order; junction bases with no gene match: 4. There are 14 residues in the CDR3. From germline, CDR1 is SEHNR and CDR2 FQNEAQ (reference sequence). The CDR3 nucleotides read TGTGCCAGCAGCTTAGGAGCGGGAGGCGGCGAGCAGTACTTC. Translating gives CASSLGAGGGEQYF.

V usage is TRBV7-8 and J usage is TRBJ2-2; no clear D. Trimming pared 2 bases from V and 3 bases from J, leaving 10 bases between. CDR3 length: 15 amino acids. Germline V lookup: CDR1 SGHVS, CDR2 FQNEAQ. The CDR3 here is CASSLWAKDTGELFF. CDR3 nucleotide sequence: TGTGCCAGCAGCTTATGGGCCAAAGACACCGGGGAGCTGTTTTTT.